One sample yielded the 10 T cell receptor beta chains listed below, sequenced in a study of control samples from healthy donors and cancer patients. Profiled with immunoSEQ multiplex PCR; TCRdb holds only in-frame clones, not every one. The sample holds tens of thousands of clones; almost 85% are singletons and the top ten take approximately 5%. The specimen sequenced was blood. The receptor source for this set is a man aged 35 to 55 in good health.

The chain combines TRBV7-3 with TRBJ1-1; 11 nucleotides match TRBD1. Per germline, CDR1 SGHTA and CDR2 FQGTGA. The CDR3 spans 13 residues. V lost 3 bases to trimming and J lost 10 bases; unmatched junction nucleotides: 4. CDR3 DNA: TGTGCCAGCAGCTTCGGGACAGGGGGTTTAGCTTTCTTT. Its translation is CASSFGTGGLAFF.

The V call is TRBV24-1, the J call TRBJ2-2; 11 bases map to TRBD2. The CDR3 loop spans 18 amino acids. After removal of 3 bases from V and 3 bases from J, the junction contained 8 bases not matched to a gene. In germline, CDR1 is KGHDR, CDR2 SFDVKD. For the CDR3, the DNA is TGTGCCACCAGTGATGCCGATTTTAGCGGGAGGGACACCGGGGAGCTGTTTTTT. This codes for CATSDADFSGRDTGELFF.

CDR3: CASSLWGQQVQYF. CDR3 nucleotides: TGTGCCAGCAGTTTATGGGGACAGCAGGTGCAGTACTTC. The rearrangement uses TRBV27 and TRBJ2-7; 7 nucleotides align to TRBD1. CDR1 MNHEY and CDR2 SMNVEV come from the germline V gene (reference sequence). V shed 1 base and J 9 bases; nucleotides not matched to a gene: 6. The CDR3 consists of 13 residues.

The chain links TRBV11-3 to TRBJ2-3; D assignment may be TRBD1 or TRBD2 (5 bases each). The CDR3 extends over 15 amino acids. Trimming took 1 base from V and 4 from J, leaving 12 bases between them. The germline V gene encodes CDR1 SGHNT and CDR2 YENEEA. CDR3 nucleotides: TGTGCCAGCAGCTTAGGAGGGGAATTTTCAGATACGCAGTATTTT. Its protein is CASSLGGEFSDTQYF.

The chain uses TRBV9 and TRBJ2-7, with D perhaps assigned TRBD1 or TRBD2 (6 bases each). The CDR3 is 16 residues long. Trimming removed 0 bases at V and 0 bases at J, with 13 bases between. Germline values: CDR1 SGDLS, CDR2 YYNGEE. The CDR3 DNA follows: TGTGCCAGCAGCGTAGAGGGGGAGGCGACCTCCTACGAGCAGTACTTC. This encodes CASSVEGEATSYEQYF.

The rearrangement joins TRBV7-2 to TRBJ2-5; unclear D gene. Between the trimmed V and J ends, which lost 1 base and 4 bases, there was a span of 7 bases. This CDR3 has 13 amino acids. Per the germline V gene, CDR1 is SGHTA and CDR2 is FQGNSA. This CDR3 is CASSLVRTETQYF. Here the CDR3 DNA reads TGTGCCAGCAGCTTAGTAAGGACAGAGACCCAGTACTTC. Variable domain in full (rest from reference TRBV7-2 and TRBJ2-5): GAGVSQSPSNKVTEKGKDVELRCDPISGHTALYWYRQSLGQGLEFLIYFQGNSAPDKSGLPSDRFSAERTGGSVSTLTIQRTQQEDSAVYLCASSLVRTETQYFGPGTRLLVL.

This clone was counted a few times. The rearrangement links TRBV10-1 to TRBJ2-7, with D unclear. The CDR3 is 13 residues long. Germline V gives CDR1 WNHNN, CDR2 SYGVQD (reference sequence). V lost 6 bases to trimming and J lost 2 bases, with 11 bases between them. CDR3 amino acids: CASSPLRAYEQYF. The CDR3 bases are TGCGCCAGCAGCCCCCTTCGAGCCTACGAGCAGTACTTC.

The chain is built from TRBV5-1 and TRBJ2-3; maybe TRBD2 (7 bases). The germline gives CDR1 SGHRS, CDR2 YFSETQ. This CDR3 contains 17 residues. V lost 1 base, J lost 6 bases, and 21 bases lay in between. The CDR3 DNA follows: TGCGCCAGCAGCTTGTTACCCGCTTCGGGGGGCATGGATACGCAGTATTTT. This codes for CASSLLPASGGMDTQYF.

CDR3 bases: TGTGCCAGCAGCTCCACTGGACTAGCAAACACCGGGGAGCTGTTTTTT. This gives the protein CASSSTGLANTGELFF. This sequence joins TRBV7-2 and TRBJ2-2; 8 nucleotides match TRBD2. The CDR3 contains 16 residues. With V trimmed by 4 bases and J by 2 bases, 6 bases remained unmatched. Germline V gives CDR1 SGHTA, CDR2 FQGNSA.

The rearrangement joins TRBV5-1 to TRBJ1-4; no clear D gene. Germline V gene sequence: CDR1 SGHRS, CDR2 YFSETQ. V was cut by 4 bases and J by 8 bases, with 15 bases left in between. This CDR3 has 14 residues. CDR3 region: CASSRVGRGEKLFF. The CDR3, as DNA: TGCGCCAGCAGCAGAGTCGGCCGGGGAGAAAAACTGTTTTTT.